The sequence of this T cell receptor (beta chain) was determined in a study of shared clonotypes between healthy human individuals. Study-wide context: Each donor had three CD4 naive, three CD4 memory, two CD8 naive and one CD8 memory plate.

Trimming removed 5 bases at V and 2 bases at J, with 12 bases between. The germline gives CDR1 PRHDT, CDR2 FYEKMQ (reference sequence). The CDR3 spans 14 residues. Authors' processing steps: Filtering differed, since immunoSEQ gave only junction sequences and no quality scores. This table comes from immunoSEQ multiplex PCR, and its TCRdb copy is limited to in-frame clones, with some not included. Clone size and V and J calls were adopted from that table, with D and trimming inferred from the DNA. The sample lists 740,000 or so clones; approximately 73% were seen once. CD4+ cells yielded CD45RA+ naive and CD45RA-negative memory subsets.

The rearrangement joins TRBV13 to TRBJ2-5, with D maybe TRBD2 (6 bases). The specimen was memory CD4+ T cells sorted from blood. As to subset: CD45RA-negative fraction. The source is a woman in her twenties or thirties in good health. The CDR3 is CASSGGQPQETQYF. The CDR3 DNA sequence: TGTGCCAGCAGCGGAGGGCAGCCGCAAGAGACCCAGTACTTC.